These T cell receptor beta chains were read from a single sample in a study of T-cell reconstitution after alpha-beta-depleted transplantation in children. From the PCR reads, TCRdb called clonotypes with MiXCR, one entry per CDR3 protein. The data hold some 390,000 distinct CDR3 sequences, with roughly 22% observed a single time. The sample here was PBMCs from the stem cell graft donor, taken from the stem cell graft. The receptors come from a human donor who donated a stem cell graft to a child with acute myeloid leukemia. Both conserved end residues are part of each CDR3. The D gene is left open where the match is weak. Clone size appears in some rows only: once, few, many, or a class for an expanded clone.

j_gene	abundance	v_gene	d_gene	CDR3aa	CDR3nt
TRBJ2-1	few	TRBV12-3/TRBV12-4	TRBD2	CASTSRGTSGWGFYNEQFF	TGTGCCAGCACCTCCCGGGGGACTAGCGGCTGGGGGTTCTACAATGAGCAGTTCTTC
TRBJ1-5	many	TRBV7-2	NA	CASSLSRMQPQHF	TGTGCCAGCAGCTTAAGCAGGATGCAGCCCCAGCATTTT
TRBJ1-3	few	TRBV12-3/TRBV12-4	TRBD1	CASSLEVGTGASGNTIYF	TGTGCCAGCAGTTTAGAGGTGGGCACAGGGGCATCTGGAAACACCATATATTTT
TRBJ2-2	few	TRBV20-1	TRBD1	CSARAPGTGTGELFF	TGCAGTGCTAGAGCCCCCGGGACAGGGACCGGGGAGCTGTTTTTT
TRBJ2-1	once	TRBV27	TRBD2	CASSQVAGGSYNEQFF	TGTGCCAGCTCCCAAGTGGCGGGAGGCTCCTACAATGAGCAGTTCTTC
TRBJ1-1	NA	TRBV12-3/TRBV12-4	TRBD1	CASSLPPGQGLTEGAFF	TGTGCCAGCAGTTTACCTCCGGGACAGGGTCTGACGGAAGGGGCTTTCTTT
TRBJ2-7	many	TRBV7-6	NA	CASSLARDISYEQYF	TGTGCCAGCAGCTTAGCCCGGGACATTTCCTACGAGCAGTACTTC
TRBJ2-5	few	TRBV5-1	NA	CASKMGETQYF	TGCGCCAGCAAGATGGGAGAGACCCAGTACTTC
TRBJ2-3	NA	TRBV11-2	TRBD2	CASSPGLDEPSSTDTQYF	TGTGCCAGCAGTCCAGGACTAGACGAACCCTCTAGCACAGATACGCAGTATTTT
TRBJ2-7	NA	TRBV5-1	NA	CASSSPSTGIEGAYEQYF	TGCGCCAGCAGCTCACCCTCTACCGGGATCGAAGGCGCCTACGAGCAGTACTTC
TRBJ2-1	NA	TRBV7-9	NA	CASSLLARLGNEQFF	TGTGCCAGCAGCTTATTGGCTAGATTGGGCAATGAGCAGTTCTTC
TRBJ2-5	few	TRBV7-6	NA	CASRGKAGETQYF	TGTGCCAGCCGGGGAAAAGCGGGAGAGACCCAGTACTTC
TRBJ1-2	many	TRBV12-3/TRBV12-4	NA	CASSLNRVHGYTF	TGTGCCAGCAGTTTGAACAGGGTTCATGGCTACACCTTC
TRBJ2-4	few	TRBV12-3/TRBV12-4	TRBD1	CASSHWTGGNIQYF	TGTGCCAGCAGTCACTGGACAGGGGGAAACATTCAGTACTTC
TRBJ2-7	NA	TRBV4-1	NA	CASSQDSAQFKGEQYF	TGCGCCAGCAGCCAAGATTCGGCACAGTTCAAGGGCGAGCAGTACTTC
TRBJ1-1	few	TRBV29-1	NA	CSVSGPWNTEAFF	TGCAGCGTTTCGGGACCGTGGAACACTGAAGCTTTCTTT
TRBJ2-1	NA	TRBV25-1	TRBD2	CASRPTSGNLYNEQFF	TGTGCCAGCAGGCCGACTAGCGGCAACCTTTACAATGAGCAGTTCTTC